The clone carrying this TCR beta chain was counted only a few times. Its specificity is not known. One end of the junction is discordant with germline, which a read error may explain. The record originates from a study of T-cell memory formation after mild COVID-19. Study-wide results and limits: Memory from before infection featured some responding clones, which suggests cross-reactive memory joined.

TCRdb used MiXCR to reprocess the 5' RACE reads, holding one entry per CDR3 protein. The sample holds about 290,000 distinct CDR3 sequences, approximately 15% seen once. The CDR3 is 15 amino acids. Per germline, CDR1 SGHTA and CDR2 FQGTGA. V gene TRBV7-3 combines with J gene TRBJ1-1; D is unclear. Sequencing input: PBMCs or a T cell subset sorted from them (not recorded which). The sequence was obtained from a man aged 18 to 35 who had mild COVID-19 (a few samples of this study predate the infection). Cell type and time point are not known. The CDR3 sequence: CASSLSGGLNTEAFF. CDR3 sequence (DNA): TGTGCGAGCAGCTTAAGTGGAGGGCTGAACACTGAAGCTTTCTTT. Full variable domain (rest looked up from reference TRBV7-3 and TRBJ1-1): GAGVSQTPSNKVTEKGKYVELRCDPISGHTALYWYRQSLGQGPEFLIYFQGTGAADDSGLPNDRFFAVRPEGSVSTLKIQRTERGDSAVYLCASSLSGGLNTEAFFGQGTRLTVV.